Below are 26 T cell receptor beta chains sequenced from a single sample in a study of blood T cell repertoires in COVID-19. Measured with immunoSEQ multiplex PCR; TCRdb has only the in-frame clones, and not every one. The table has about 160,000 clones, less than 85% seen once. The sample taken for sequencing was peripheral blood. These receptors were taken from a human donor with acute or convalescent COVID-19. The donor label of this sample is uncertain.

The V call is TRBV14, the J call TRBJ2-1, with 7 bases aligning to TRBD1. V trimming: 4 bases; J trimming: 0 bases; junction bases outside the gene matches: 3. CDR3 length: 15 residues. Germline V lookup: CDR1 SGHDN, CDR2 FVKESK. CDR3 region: CASSLGQPSYNEQFF. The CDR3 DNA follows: TGTGCCAGCAGCCTGGGACAGCCCTCCTACAATGAGCAGTTCTTC.

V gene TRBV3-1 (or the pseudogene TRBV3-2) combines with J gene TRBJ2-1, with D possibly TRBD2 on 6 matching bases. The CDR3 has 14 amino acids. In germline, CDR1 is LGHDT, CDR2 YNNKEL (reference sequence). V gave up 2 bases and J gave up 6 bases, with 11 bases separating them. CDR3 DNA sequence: TGTGCCAGCAGCCAAAGGAGGAGGGTCAATGAGCAGTTCTTC. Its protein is CASSQRRRVNEQFF.

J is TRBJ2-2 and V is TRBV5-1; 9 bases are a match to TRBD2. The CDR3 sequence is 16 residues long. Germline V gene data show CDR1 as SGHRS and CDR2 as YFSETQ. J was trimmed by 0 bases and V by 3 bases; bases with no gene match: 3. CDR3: CASSSLAGTNTGELFF. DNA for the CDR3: TGCGCCAGCAGCTCACTAGCGGGTACGAACACCGGGGAGCTGTTTTTT.

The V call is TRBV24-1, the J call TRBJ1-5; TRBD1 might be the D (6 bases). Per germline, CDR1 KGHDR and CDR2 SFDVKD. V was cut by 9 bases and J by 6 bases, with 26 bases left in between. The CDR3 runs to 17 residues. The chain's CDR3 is CATRRGGAGAGAQPQHF. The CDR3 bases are TGTGCCACCCGCCGGGGGGGGGCGGGGGCTGGAGCTCAGCCCCAGCATTTT.

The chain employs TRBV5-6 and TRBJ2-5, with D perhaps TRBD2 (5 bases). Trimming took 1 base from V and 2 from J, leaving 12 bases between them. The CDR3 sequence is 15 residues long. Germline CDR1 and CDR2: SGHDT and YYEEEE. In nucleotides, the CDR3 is TGTGCCAGCAGCTTGTACCTCGGAGGTCAAGAGACCCAGTACTTC. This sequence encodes CASSLYLGGQETQYF.

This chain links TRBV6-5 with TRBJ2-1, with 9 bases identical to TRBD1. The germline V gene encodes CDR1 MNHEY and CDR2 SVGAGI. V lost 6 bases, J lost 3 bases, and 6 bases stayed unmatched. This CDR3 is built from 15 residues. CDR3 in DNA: TGTGCCAGCAGCTACGGGACAGGGAACTACAATGAGCAGTTCTTC. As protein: CASSYGTGNYNEQFF.

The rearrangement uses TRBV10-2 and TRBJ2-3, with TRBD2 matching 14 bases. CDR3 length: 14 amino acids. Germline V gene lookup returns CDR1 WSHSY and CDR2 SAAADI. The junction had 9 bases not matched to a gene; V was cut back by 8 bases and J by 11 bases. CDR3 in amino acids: CASQPGLAGEWQYF. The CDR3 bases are TGCGCCAGCCAACCGGGACTAGCGGGGGAGTGGCAGTATTTT.

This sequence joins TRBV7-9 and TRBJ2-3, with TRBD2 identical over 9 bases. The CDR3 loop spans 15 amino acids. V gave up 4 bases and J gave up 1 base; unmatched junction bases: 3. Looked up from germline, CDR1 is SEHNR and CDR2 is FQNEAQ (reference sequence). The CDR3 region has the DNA TGTGCCAGCAGCTCGCGGGGGGGCGGCACAGATACGCAGTATTTT. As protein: CASSSRGGGTDTQYF.

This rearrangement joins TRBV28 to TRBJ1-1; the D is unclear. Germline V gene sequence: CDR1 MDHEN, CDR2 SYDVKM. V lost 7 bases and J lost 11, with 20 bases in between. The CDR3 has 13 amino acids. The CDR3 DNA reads TGTGCCAGCATGATCCGAGACTCCCGAGGGGCTTTCTTT. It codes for CASMIRDSRGAFF.

The CDR3 sequence: CASSFSGGDTNYGYTF. The CDR3 region has the DNA TGTGCCAGCAGTTTTTCAGGGGGAGACACTAACTATGGCTACACCTTC. The gene calls are TRBV27 and TRBJ1-2; TRBD1 matches at 7 bases. This CDR3 has 16 residues. Germline-derived CDR1 and CDR2 are MNHEY and SMNVEV (reference sequence). V dropped 3 bases and J dropped 0; count of bases not matched to a gene: 7.

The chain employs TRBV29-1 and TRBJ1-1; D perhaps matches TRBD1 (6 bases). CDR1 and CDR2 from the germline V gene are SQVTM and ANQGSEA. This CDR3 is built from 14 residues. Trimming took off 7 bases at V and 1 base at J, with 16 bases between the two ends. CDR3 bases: TGCAGCGGCGAGAACGACAGGCCGAACACTGAAGCTTTCTTT. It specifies CSGENDRPNTEAFF.

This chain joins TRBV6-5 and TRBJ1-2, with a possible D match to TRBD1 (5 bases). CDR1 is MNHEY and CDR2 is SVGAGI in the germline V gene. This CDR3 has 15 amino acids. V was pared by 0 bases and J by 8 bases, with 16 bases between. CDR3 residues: CASSYSIRGAGGYTF. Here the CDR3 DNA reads TGTGCCAGCAGTTACTCGATTCGGGGCGCGGGAGGCTACACCTTC.

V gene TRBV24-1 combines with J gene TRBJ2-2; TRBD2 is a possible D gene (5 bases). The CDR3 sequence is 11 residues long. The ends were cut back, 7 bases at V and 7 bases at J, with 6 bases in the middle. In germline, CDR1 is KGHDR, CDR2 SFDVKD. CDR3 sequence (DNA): TGTGCCACCAGGGAGGACGGGGAGCTGTTTTTT. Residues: CATREDGELFF.

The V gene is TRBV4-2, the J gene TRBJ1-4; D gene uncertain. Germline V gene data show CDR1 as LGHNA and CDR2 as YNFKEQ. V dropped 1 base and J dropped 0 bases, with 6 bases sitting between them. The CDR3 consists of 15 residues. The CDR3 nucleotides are TGTGCCAGCAGCCAAGGAACTGCAACTAATGAAAAACTGTTTTTT. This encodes CASSQGTATNEKLFF.

CDR3 loop: CASSLGGGREAQPQHF. CDR3 DNA sequence: TGTGCCAGCAGCTTAGGGGGGGGTAGGGAAGCTCAGCCCCAGCATTTT. V usage is TRBV7-9 and J usage is TRBJ1-5; the D gene is possibly TRBD1 (5 bases). Germline values: CDR1 SEHNR, CDR2 FQNEAQ (reference sequence). This CDR3 spans 16 amino acids. The ends were cut back, 1 base at V and 6 bases at J, with 16 bases in the middle.

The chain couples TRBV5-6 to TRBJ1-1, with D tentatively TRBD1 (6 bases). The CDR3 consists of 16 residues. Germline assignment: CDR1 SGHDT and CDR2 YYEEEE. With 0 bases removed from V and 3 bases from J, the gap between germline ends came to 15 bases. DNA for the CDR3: TGTGCCAGCAGCTTGGGCACCCAGGGGCTGGACACTGAAGCTTTCTTT. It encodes CASSLGTQGLDTEAFF.

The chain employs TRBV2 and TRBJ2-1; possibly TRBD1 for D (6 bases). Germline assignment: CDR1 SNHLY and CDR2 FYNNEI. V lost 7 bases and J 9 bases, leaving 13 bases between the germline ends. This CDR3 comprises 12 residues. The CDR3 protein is CASTEQGAEQFF. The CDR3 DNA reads TGTGCCAGCACCGAACAGGGCGCTGAGCAGTTCTTC.

The CDR3 spells CASSPRGRNTEAFF. The CDR3 bases are TGCGCCAGCAGCCCCAGGGGGCGGAACACTGAAGCTTTCTTT. The rearrangement joins TRBV5-1 to TRBJ1-1; 8 bases agree with TRBD1. CDR1 is SGHRS, CDR2 YFSETQ, per germline. The CDR3 has 14 residues. The junction had 3 bases not matched to a gene; V was cut back by 4 bases and J by 1 base.

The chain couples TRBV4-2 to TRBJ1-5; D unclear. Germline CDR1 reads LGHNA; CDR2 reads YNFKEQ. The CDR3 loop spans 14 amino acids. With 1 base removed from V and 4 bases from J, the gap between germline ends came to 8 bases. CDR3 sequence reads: CASSQARGNQPQHF. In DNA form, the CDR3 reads TGTGCCAGCAGCCAAGCAAGAGGGAATCAGCCCCAGCATTTT.

CDR3 in amino acids: CASRFGSYNYGYTF. In DNA form, the CDR3 reads TGTGCCAGCAGGTTCGGTTCTTACAACTATGGCTACACCTTC. The chain employs TRBV6-5 and TRBJ1-2, with D unresolved. Germline V gene sequence: CDR1 MNHEY, CDR2 SVGAGI. The CDR3 has 14 amino acids. With 6 bases removed from V and 2 bases from J, the gap between germline ends came to 13 bases.

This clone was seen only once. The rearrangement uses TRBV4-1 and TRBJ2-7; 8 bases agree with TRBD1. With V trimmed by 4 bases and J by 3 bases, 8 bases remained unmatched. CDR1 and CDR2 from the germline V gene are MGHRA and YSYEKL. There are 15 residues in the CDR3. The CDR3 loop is CASSLFRDRLYEQYF. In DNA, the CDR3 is TGCGCCAGCAGCCTCTTCCGGGACAGGCTCTACGAGCAGTACTTC.

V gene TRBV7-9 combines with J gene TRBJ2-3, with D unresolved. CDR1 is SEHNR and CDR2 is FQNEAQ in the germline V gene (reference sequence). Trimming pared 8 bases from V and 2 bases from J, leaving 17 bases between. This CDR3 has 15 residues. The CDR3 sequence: CASGNRLAYTDTQYF. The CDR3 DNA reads TGTGCCAGCGGTAACCGACTCGCTTACACAGATACGCAGTATTTT.

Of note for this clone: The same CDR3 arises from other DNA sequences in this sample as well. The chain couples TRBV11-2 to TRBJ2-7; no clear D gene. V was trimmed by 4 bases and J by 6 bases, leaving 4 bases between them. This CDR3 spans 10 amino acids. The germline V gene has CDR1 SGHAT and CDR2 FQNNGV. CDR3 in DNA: TGTGCCAGCAGCTCCGTCGAGCAGTACTTC. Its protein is CASSSVEQYF.

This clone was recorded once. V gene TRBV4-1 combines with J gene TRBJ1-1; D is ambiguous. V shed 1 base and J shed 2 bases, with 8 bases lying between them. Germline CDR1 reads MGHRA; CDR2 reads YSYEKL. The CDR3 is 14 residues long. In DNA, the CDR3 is TGCGCCAGCAGCCAAGGTCAGACAAACACTGAAGCTTTCTTT. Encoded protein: CASSQGQTNTEAFF.

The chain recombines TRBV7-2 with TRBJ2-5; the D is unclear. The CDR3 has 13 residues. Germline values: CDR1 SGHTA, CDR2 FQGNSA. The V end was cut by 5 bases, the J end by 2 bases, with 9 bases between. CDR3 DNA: TGTGCCAGCAGCGTTAGCCCTCAAGAGACCCAGTACTTC. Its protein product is CASSVSPQETQYF.

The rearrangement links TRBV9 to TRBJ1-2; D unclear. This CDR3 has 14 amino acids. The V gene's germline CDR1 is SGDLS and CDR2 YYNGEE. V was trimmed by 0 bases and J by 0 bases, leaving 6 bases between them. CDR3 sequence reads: CASSVGLTNYGYTF. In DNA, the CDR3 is TGTGCCAGCAGCGTAGGGCTGACTAACTATGGCTACACCTTC.